This T cell receptor (beta chain) was found in a study of T-cell reconstitution after alpha-beta-depleted transplantation in children. At least ten counts were recorded for this clonotype. The TCRbeta library was prepared with unique molecular identifiers. TCRdb fed the PCR reads into MiXCR, producing one record per CDR3 protein. The sample comprises some 76,000 distinct CDR3 sequences, under 13% of which are singletons, and over 10% rests with the top ten. Per the germline V gene, CDR1 is DFQATT and CDR2 is SNEGSKA (reference sequence). CDR3 length equals 11 residues. The source is a boy younger than 18 with acute myeloid leukemia, due to receive a stem cell transplant. The sample consisted of PBMCs, taken before TCRalphabeta/CD19-depleted stem cell transplant. The gene calls are TRBV20-1 and TRBJ1-2, with 7 bases aligning to TRBD1. Matching the DNA end better, TRBJ2-6 makes the J call doubtful. CDR3 in DNA: TGCAGTGCTAGCTACAAGGGGGCACTGACTTTC. Translated, it gives CSASYKGALTF.